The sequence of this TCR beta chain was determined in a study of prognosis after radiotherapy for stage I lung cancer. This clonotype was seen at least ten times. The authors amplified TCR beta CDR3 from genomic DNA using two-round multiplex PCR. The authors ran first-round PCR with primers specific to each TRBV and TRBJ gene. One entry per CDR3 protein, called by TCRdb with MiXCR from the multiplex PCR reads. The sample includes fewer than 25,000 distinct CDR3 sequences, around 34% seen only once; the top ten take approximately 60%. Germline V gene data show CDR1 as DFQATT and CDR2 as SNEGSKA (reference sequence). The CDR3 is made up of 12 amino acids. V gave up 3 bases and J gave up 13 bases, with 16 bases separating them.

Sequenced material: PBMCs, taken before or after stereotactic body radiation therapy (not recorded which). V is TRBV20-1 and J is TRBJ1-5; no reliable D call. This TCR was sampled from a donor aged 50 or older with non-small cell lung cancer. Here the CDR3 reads CSASGRREYQHF. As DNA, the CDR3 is TGCAGTGCTAGCGGACGGAGGGAATATCAGCATTTT.